The rows below give T cell receptor beta chains drawn from one sample of a study of regulatory T cells in long-lasting Graves disease. A single record per CDR3 protein comes from TCRdb applying MiXCR to the multiplex PCR reads. The sample has 350,000 to 550,000 distinct CDR3 sequences, 15% seen once. The same data also went into a second study, on T cells in Graves' hyperthyroidism and ophthalmopathy.

The specimen was peripheral blood mononuclear cells (PBMCs), collected at new diagnosis, from a patient treated with antithyroid drugs. The origin of the receptors is a woman aged 25 to 39 with Graves disease. Both conserved end residues are part of each CDR3. Fields, in order: V gene, clone size, J gene, D gene, CDR3 DNA, CDR3 protein. A D gene is named only where the DNA matches it firmly. Size tells how often a clone was seen (once, few, many) or the class of an expanded clone, and some rows leave it out.

V gene: TRBV28
clone size: many
J gene: TRBJ2-4
D gene: TRBD1
CDR3 DNA: TGTGCCAGCAGTTCAGGGGGTGTAGGCAAAAACATTCAGTACTTC
CDR3 protein: CASSSGGVGKNIQYF

V gene: TRBV15
clone size: few
J gene: TRBJ1-4
D gene: .
CDR3 DNA: TGTGCCACCAGCAGAGATTACGGGAGAACTGGAATTGAAAAACTGTTTTTT
CDR3 protein: CATSRDYGRTGIEKLFF

V gene: TRBV20-1
clone size: .
J gene: TRBJ2-7
D gene: .
CDR3 DNA: TGCAGTGCTAGAGGCAGGGACCACGAGCAGTACTTC
CDR3 protein: CSARGRDHEQYF

V gene: TRBV11-2
clone size: many
J gene: TRBJ2-4
D gene: TRBD2
CDR3 DNA: TGTGCCAGCAGCAAAGGGATTGAAGGTTATTCCCTAGGACTAGCGGGGGACATTCAGTACTTC
CDR3 protein: CASSKGIEGYSLGLAGDIQYF

V gene: TRBV7-9
clone size: few
J gene: TRBJ1-1
D gene: .
CDR3 DNA: TGTGCCAGCAGCTCCTTTGCCAAGGGACAAAGCACGGAAGCTTTCTTT
CDR3 protein: CASSSFAKGQSTEAFF

V gene: TRBV6-2/TRBV6-3
clone size: many
J gene: TRBJ2-7
D gene: .
CDR3 DNA: TGTGCCAGCAGGGTAGTCTACGAGCAGTACTTC
CDR3 protein: CASRVVYEQYF

V gene: TRBV7-8
clone size: .
J gene: TRBJ2-3
D gene: .
CDR3 DNA: TGTGCCAGCAGCCACATCGTCGGCTCCACAGATACGCAGTATTTT
CDR3 protein: CASSHIVGSTDTQYF

V gene: TRBV12-3/TRBV12-4
clone size: many
J gene: TRBJ1-5
D gene: TRBD1
CDR3 DNA: TGTGCCAGCAGTTTATGGGGACAGGGGGATCAGCCCCAGCATTTT
CDR3 protein: CASSLWGQGDQPQHF

V gene: TRBV20-1
clone size: many
J gene: TRBJ2-3
D gene: .
CDR3 DNA: TGCAGTGCTGCGCCCTCGGAGCGGGTAGATACGCAGTATTTT
CDR3 protein: CSAAPSERVDTQYF

V gene: TRBV2
clone size: many
J gene: TRBJ2-3
D gene: TRBD2
CDR3 DNA: TGTGCCAGCAGTGACTTAGCGGGTAGCACAGATACGCAGTATTTT
CDR3 protein: CASSDLAGSTDTQYF

V gene: TRBV27
clone size: .
J gene: TRBJ2-2
D gene: TRBD1
CDR3 DNA: TGTGCCAGCAGTCGATCAAAAACCTACAGGGGTACGAACACCGGGGAGCTGTTTTTT
CDR3 protein: CASSRSKTYRGTNTGELFF

V gene: TRBV5-1
clone size: few
J gene: TRBJ2-2
D gene: .
CDR3 DNA: TGCGCCAGCAGCTCGACAGGTTACACCGGGGAGCTGTTTTTT
CDR3 protein: CASSSTGYTGELFF

V gene: TRBV7-2
clone size: many
J gene: TRBJ2-3
D gene: .
CDR3 DNA: TGTGCCAGCAGCTACCCCCCTAGCGTCACAGATACGCAGTATTTT
CDR3 protein: CASSYPPSVTDTQYF

V gene: TRBV7-6
clone size: many
J gene: TRBJ2-7
D gene: TRBD2
CDR3 DNA: TGTGCCAGCAGCTTACCAACAACTAGCGGGAGGCCCTCCGAGCAGTACTTC
CDR3 protein: CASSLPTTSGRPSEQYF

V gene: TRBV6-2/TRBV6-3
clone size: few
J gene: TRBJ1-3
D gene: TRBD1
CDR3 DNA: TGTGCCAGCAGTTACTCCACAGGGGGCAGAGGAAACACCATATATTTT
CDR3 protein: CASSYSTGGRGNTIYF

V gene: TRBV15
clone size: .
J gene: TRBJ2-5
D gene: .
CDR3 DNA: TGTGCCACCAGCCTTATGTGGGTAGGGGAACAAGAGACCCAGTACTTC
CDR3 protein: CATSLMWVGEQETQYF

V gene: TRBV3-1
clone size: many
J gene: TRBJ2-7
D gene: TRBD1
CDR3 DNA: TGTGCCAGCAGCTATCTACAGGGGTCCTACGAGCAGTACTTC
CDR3 protein: CASSYLQGSYEQYF

V gene: TRBV7-8
clone size: few
J gene: TRBJ1-5
D gene: .
CDR3 DNA: TGTGCCAGCAGCTTAGGCTCGGGTCCCCTATCGCGTCAGCCCCGGCATTTT
CDR3 protein: CASSLGSGPLSRQPRHF

V gene: TRBV30
clone size: many
J gene: TRBJ1-5
D gene: .
CDR3 DNA: TGTGCCTGGAAAGGGCTCGGCAATCAGCCCCAGCATTTT
CDR3 protein: CAWKGLGNQPQHF

V gene: TRBV3-1
clone size: .
J gene: TRBJ2-7
D gene: .
CDR3 DNA: TGTGCCAGCAGCCTAAACATCCTCCCTTCCTACGAGCAGTACTTC
CDR3 protein: CASSLNILPSYEQYF

V gene: TRBV7-3
clone size: many
J gene: TRBJ2-3
D gene: .
CDR3 DNA: TGTGCCAGCAGCTTAAGACCGGCGGCAGATACGCAGTATTTT
CDR3 protein: CASSLRPAADTQYF

V gene: TRBV12-3/TRBV12-4
clone size: .
J gene: TRBJ1-1
D gene: .
CDR3 DNA: TGTGCCAGCAATGGACAAAGAAACACTGAAGCTTTCTTT
CDR3 protein: CASNGQRNTEAFF

V gene: TRBV27
clone size: .
J gene: TRBJ2-1
D gene: .
CDR3 DNA: TGTGCCAGCCTTGAGCAGTTCTTC
CDR3 protein: CASLEQFF

V gene: TRBV6-1
clone size: .
J gene: TRBJ2-7
D gene: TRBD2
CDR3 DNA: TGTGCCAGCAGATCCTGGGAGGGATCTGGTTACGAGCAGTACTTC
CDR3 protein: CASRSWEGSGYEQYF

V gene: TRBV9
clone size: few
J gene: TRBJ2-5
D gene: .
CDR3 DNA: TGTGCCAGCAGCGTAGCGGCGGGCCAAGAGACCCAGTACTTC
CDR3 protein: CASSVAAGQETQYF

V gene: TRBV19
clone size: few
J gene: TRBJ2-4
D gene: .
CDR3 DNA: TGTGCCAGTAGTATGTTCTCAGGGCTTCAGTACTTC
CDR3 protein: CASSMFSGLQYF

V gene: TRBV9
clone size: .
J gene: TRBJ2-7
D gene: TRBD1
CDR3 DNA: TGTGCCAGCAGCATGGGACAGGGCAAGCAGTACTTC
CDR3 protein: CASSMGQGKQYF

V gene: TRBV2
clone size: many
J gene: TRBJ2-1
D gene: .
CDR3 DNA: TGTGCCAGCAAACTGGGGAACTATGGGTTCTTC
CDR3 protein: CASKLGNYGFF

V gene: TRBV5-1
clone size: many
J gene: TRBJ1-2
D gene: .
CDR3 DNA: TGCGCCAGCAGCTTAAGCGGCAGGGAAGGTGGCTACACCTTC
CDR3 protein: CASSLSGREGGYTF

V gene: TRBV5-1
clone size: many
J gene: TRBJ2-1
D gene: .
CDR3 DNA: TGCGCCAGCACGGTTCAAAGGGGCTCCTACAATGAGCAGTTCTTC
CDR3 protein: CASTVQRGSYNEQFF

V gene: TRBV3-1
clone size: many
J gene: TRBJ2-1
D gene: .
CDR3 DNA: TGTGCCAGCACCCAGCAGGGAAATCCCTACAATGAGCAGTTCTTC
CDR3 protein: CASTQQGNPYNEQFF

V gene: TRBV19
clone size: once
J gene: TRBJ1-3
D gene: .
CDR3 DNA: TGTGCCAGTAGTCTCATCTTGAGCTCTGGAAACACCATATATTTT
CDR3 protein: CASSLILSSGNTIYF

V gene: TRBV7-8
clone size: many
J gene: TRBJ2-3
D gene: TRBD2
CDR3 DNA: TGTGCCAGCAGCCAAATGGCTGCGGGAGGGCCGCGGACAGATACGCAGTATTTT
CDR3 protein: CASSQMAAGGPRTDTQYF